The entry below gives a single T cell receptor beta chain sequence along with its context. No antigen is known for it. This CDR3 is 16 amino acids long. V was clipped by 0 bases and J by 1 base, with 12 bases between them. The germline CDR1 and CDR2 sequences are ENHRY and SYGVKD. The data stem from a study of cytomegalovirus exposure and HLA in healthy donors. Study observations and caveats: Later, an analysis showed that TCR beta chains associated with HLA were more clonally expanded than others that were equally common. Reported results showed that the classifier diagnosed cytomegalovirus status with high specificity and sensitivity.

Primers: 60 Vbeta forward and 13 Jbeta reverse. TCRdb's table, derived via immunoSEQ multiplex PCR, lists solely in-frame clones and lacks some. The sample has 95,000 to 100,000 clones; approximately 76% are singletons. This sequence originates from a man between 35 and 55 years old in good health and CMV-seronegative. The gene calls are TRBV10-3 and TRBJ1-2; D is ambiguous. The sequencing input was PBMCs. The CDR3: CAISESTWANNYGYTF. The CDR3 nucleotides are TGTGCCATCAGTGAGTCGACCTGGGCAAATAACTATGGCTACACCTTC.